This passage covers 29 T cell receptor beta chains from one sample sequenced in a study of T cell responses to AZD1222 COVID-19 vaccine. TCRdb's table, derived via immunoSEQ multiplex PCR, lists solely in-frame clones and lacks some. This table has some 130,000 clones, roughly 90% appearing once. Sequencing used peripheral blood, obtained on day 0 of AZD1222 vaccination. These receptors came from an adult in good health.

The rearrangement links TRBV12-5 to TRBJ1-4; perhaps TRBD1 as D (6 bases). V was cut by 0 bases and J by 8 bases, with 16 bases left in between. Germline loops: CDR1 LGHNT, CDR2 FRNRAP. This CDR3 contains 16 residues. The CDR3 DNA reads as TGTGCTAGTGGTTTGGTACTAGCGGGGGGCCGGGAAAAACTGTTTTTT. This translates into CASGLVLAGGREKLFF.

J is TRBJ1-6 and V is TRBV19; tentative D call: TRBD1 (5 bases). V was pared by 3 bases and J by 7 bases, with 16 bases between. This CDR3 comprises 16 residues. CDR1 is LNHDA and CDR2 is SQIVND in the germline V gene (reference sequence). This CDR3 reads CASSIGKGLLNSPLHF. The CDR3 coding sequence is TGTGCCAGTAGTATTGGAAAGGGGCTTCTGAATTCACCCCTCCACTTT.

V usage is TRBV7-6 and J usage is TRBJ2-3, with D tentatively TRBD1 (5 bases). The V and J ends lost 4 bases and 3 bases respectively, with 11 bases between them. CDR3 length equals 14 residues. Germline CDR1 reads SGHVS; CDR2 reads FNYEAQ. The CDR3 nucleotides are TGTGCCAGCAGCTCGTTCCAGGGTACAGATACGCAGTATTTT. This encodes CASSSFQGTDTQYF. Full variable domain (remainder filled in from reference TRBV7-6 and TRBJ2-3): GAGVSQSPRYKVTKRGQDVALRCDPISGHVSLYWYRQALGQGPEFLTYFNYEAQQDKSGLPNDRFSAERPEGSISTLTIQRTEQRDSAMYRCASSSFQGTDTQYFGPGTRLTVL.

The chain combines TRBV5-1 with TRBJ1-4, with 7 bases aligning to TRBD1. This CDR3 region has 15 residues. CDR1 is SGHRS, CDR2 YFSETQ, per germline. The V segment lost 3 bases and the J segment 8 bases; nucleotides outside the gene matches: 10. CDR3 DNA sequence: TGCGCCAGCAGCTACGACAGGGTCAACAGAGAAAAACTGTTTTTT. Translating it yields CASSYDRVNREKLFF.

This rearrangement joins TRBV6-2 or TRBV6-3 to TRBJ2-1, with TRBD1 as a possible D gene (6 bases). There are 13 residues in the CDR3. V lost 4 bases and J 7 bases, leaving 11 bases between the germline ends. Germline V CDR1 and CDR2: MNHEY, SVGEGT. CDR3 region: CASSSQGYNEQFF. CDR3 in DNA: TGTGCCAGCAGTTCGCAGGGGTATAATGAGCAGTTCTTC.

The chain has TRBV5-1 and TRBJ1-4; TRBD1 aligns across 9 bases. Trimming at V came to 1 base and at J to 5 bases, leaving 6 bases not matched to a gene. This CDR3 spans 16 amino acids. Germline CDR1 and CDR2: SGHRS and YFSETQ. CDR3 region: CASSLRVGTGNEKLFF. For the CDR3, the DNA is TGCGCCAGCAGCTTGAGGGTCGGGACAGGGAATGAAAAACTGTTTTTT.

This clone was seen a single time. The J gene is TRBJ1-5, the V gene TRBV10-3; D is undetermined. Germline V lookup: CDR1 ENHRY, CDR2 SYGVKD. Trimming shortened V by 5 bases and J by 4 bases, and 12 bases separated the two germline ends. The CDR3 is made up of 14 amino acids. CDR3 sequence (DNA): TGTGCCATCAGTCCCGACCCTGGGAATCAGCCCCAGCATTTT. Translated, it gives CAISPDPGNQPQHF.

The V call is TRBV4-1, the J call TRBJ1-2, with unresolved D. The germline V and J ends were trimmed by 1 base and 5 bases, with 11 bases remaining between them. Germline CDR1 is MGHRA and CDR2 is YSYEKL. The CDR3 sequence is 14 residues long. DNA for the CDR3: TGCGCCAGCAGCCAAGTTACGGTCCTTTATGGCTACACCTTC. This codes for CASSQVTVLYGYTF.

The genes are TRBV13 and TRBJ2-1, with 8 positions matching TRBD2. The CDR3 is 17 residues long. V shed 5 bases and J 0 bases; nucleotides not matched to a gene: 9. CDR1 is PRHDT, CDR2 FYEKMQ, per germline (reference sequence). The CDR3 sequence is CASSPFGAGASYNEQFF. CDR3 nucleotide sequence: TGTGCCAGCAGCCCTTTTGGAGCGGGAGCCTCCTACAATGAGCAGTTCTTC.

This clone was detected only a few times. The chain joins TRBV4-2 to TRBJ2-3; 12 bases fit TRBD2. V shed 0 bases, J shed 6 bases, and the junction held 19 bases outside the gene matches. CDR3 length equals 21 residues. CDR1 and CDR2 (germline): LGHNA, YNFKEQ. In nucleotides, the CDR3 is TGTGCCAGCAGCCAAGAGCTCCCCCTAGCGGGAGGGTATAACGCTGGGGATACGCAGTATTTT. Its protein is CASSQELPLAGGYNAGDTQYF.

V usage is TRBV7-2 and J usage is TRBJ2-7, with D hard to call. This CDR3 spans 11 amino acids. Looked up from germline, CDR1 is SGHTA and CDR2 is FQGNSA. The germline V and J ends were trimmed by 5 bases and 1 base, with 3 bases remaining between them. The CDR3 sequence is CASSGSYEQYF. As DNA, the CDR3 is TGTGCCAGCAGCGGTTCCTACGAGCAGTACTTC.

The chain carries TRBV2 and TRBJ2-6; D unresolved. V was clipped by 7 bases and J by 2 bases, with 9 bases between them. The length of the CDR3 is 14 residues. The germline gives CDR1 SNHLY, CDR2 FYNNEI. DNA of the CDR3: TGTGCCAGCAACCAGGAAACTGGGGCCAACGTCCTGACTTTC. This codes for CASNQETGANVLTF. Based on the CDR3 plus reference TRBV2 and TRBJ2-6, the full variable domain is EPEVTQTPSHQVTQMGQEVILRCVPISNHLYFYWYRQILGQKVEFLVSFYNNEISEKSEIFDDQFSVERPDGSNFTLKIRSTKLEDSAMYFCASNQETGANVLTFGAGSRLTVL.

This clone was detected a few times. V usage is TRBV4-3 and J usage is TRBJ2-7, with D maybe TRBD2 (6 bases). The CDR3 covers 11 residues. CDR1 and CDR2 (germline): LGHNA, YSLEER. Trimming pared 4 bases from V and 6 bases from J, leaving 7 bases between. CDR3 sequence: CASSLGGEQYF. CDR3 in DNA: TGCGCCAGCAGCCTGGGAGGCGAGCAGTACTTC.

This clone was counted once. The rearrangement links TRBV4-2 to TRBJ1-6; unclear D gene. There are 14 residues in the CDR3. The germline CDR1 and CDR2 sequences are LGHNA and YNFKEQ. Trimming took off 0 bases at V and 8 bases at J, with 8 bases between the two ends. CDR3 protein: CASSQDHRDSPLHF. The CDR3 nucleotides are TGTGCCAGCAGCCAAGATCATAGGGATTCACCCCTCCACTTT.

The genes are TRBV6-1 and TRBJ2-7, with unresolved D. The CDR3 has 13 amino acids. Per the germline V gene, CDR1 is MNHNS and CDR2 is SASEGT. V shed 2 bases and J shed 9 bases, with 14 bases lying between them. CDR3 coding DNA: TGTGCCAGCAGTGAATCTGGAAGCAGGTGGCAGTACTTC. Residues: CASSESGSRWQYF.

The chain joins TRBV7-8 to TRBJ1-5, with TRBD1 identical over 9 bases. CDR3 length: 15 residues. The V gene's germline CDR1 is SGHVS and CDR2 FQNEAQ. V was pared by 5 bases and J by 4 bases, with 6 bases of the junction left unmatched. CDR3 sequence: CASSGTGGWNQPQHF. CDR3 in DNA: TGTGCCAGCAGCGGCACAGGGGGCTGGAATCAGCCCCAGCATTTT.

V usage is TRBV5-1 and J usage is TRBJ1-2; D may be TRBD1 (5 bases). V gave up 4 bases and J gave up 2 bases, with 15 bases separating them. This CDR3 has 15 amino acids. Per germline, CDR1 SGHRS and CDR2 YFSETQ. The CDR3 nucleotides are TGCGCCAGCAGCCCCGTGCAGGGCGGAAACTATGGCTACACCTTC. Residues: CASSPVQGGNYGYTF.

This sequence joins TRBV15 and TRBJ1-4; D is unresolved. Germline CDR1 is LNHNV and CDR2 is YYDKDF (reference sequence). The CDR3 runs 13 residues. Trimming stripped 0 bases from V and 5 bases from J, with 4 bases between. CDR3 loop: CATSRERNEKLFF. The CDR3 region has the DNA TGTGCCACCAGCAGAGAGCGGAATGAAAAACTGTTTTTT.

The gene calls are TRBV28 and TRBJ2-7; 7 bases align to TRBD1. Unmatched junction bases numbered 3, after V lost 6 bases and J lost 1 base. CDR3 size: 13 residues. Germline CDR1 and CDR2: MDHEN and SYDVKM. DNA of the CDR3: TGTGCCAGCAGCCGACAGGGATCCTACGAGCAGTACTTC. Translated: CASSRQGSYEQYF.

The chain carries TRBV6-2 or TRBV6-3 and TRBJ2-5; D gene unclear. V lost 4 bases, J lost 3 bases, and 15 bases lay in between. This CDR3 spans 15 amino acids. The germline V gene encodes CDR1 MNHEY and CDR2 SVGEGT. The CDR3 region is CASSSFSKGEETQYF. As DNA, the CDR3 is TGTGCCAGCAGTTCCTTCAGTAAGGGCGAAGAGACCCAGTACTTC.

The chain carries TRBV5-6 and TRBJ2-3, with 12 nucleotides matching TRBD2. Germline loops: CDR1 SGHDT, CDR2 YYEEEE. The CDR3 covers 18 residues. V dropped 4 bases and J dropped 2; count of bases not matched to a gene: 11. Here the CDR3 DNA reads TGTGCCAGCAGCATACTAGCGGGAGGTCCAATCGACACAGATACGCAGTATTTT. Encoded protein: CASSILAGGPIDTDTQYF.

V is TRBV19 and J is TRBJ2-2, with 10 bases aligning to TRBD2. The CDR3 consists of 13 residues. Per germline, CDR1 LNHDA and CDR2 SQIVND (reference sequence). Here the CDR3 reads CALGTSVTGELFF. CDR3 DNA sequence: TGTGCTCTTGGGACTAGCGTCACCGGGGAGCTGTTTTTT.

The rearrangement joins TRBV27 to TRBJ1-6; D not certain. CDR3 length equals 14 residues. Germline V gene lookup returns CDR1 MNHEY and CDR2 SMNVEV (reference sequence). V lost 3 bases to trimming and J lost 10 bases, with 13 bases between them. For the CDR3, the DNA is TGTGCCAGCAGTTTCTCGTGGGTGGGCTCACCCCTCCACTTT. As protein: CASSFSWVGSPLHF.

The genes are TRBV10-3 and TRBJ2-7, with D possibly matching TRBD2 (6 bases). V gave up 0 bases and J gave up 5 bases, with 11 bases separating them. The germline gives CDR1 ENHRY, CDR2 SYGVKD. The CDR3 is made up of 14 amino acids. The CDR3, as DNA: TGTGCCATCAGTGAGTCCTCGCTAGCGAACGAGCAGTACTTC. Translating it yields CAISESSLANEQYF.

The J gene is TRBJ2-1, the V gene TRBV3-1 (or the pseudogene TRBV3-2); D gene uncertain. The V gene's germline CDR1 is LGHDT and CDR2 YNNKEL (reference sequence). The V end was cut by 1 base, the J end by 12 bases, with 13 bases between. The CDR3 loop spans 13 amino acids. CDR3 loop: CASSQGSSPGQFF. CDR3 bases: TGTGCCAGCAGCCAAGGGTCTTCCCCCGGGCAGTTCTTC.

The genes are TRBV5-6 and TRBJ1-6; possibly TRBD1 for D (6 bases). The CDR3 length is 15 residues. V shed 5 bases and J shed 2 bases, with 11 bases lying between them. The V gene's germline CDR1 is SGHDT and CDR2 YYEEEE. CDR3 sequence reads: CASSSRQAYNSPLHF. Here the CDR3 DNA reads TGTGCCAGCAGTTCGCGACAGGCCTATAATTCACCCCTCCACTTT.

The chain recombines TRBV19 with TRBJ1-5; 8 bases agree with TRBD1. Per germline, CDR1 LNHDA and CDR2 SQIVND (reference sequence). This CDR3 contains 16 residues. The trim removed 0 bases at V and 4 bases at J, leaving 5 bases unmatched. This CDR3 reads CASSIDSRQGNQPQHF. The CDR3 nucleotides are TGTGCCAGTAGTATAGATTCCAGACAGGGGAATCAGCCCCAGCATTTT.

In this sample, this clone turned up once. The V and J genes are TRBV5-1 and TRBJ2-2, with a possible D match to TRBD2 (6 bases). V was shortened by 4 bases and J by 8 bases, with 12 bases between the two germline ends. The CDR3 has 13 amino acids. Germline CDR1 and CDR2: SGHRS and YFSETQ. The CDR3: CASSPGEWGELFF. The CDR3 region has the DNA TGCGCCAGCAGCCCGGGGGAATGGGGGGAGCTGTTTTTT.

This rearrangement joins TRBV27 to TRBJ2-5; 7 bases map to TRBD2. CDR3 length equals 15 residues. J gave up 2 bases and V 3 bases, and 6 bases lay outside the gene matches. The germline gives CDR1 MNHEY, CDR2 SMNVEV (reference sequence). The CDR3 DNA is TGTGCCAGCAGTTTTGGACTAGTGGGGCAAGAGACCCAGTACTTC. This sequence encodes CASSFGLVGQETQYF.